The 9 T cell receptor beta chains below were found in one sample sequenced in a study of shared clonotypes between healthy human individuals. TCRdb keeps only in-frame clones here, not all; method: immunoSEQ multiplex PCR. The sample shows 2 million to 2.5 million clones, 93% of them seen only once. Sequenced input: naive CD4+ T cells from PBMCs. Described subset: CD45RA+ positively selected. The receptors were gathered from a young man in good health. Some clones in this sample may be carry-over from other donors' samples.

The chain has TRBV5-5 and TRBJ2-7; TRBD2 aligns across 9 bases. The germline V gene has CDR1 SGHKS and CDR2 YYEKEE (reference sequence). CDR3 length: 16 amino acids. V lost 0 bases and J lost 4; bases outside the gene matches: 8. CDR3 amino acids: CASSLAGREGRYEQYF. The CDR3 bases are TGTGCCAGCAGCTTGGCGGGGCGGGAGGGCCGGTACGAGCAGTACTTC.

V usage is TRBV6-6 and J usage is TRBJ2-7; 11 bases fit TRBD2. The CDR3 has 14 residues. The V gene end was trimmed by 0 bases and the J gene end by 5 bases; junction bases not matched to a gene: 0. Looked up from germline, CDR1 is MNHNY and CDR2 is SVGAGI (reference sequence). The CDR3 is CASSYSGLADEQYF. In DNA form, the CDR3 reads TGTGCCAGCAGTTACTCGGGACTAGCGGACGAGCAGTACTTC.

The chain carries TRBV7-2 and TRBJ2-3; 12 nucleotides match TRBD2. The trim removed 1 base at V and 2 bases at J, leaving 4 bases unmatched. CDR1 is SGHTA and CDR2 is FQGNSA in the germline V gene. The CDR3 loop spans 17 amino acids. CDR3 residues: CASSLVGLAGPTDTQYF. The CDR3 DNA reads TGTGCCAGCAGCTTAGTGGGACTAGCGGGTCCCACAGATACGCAGTATTTT. The full variable domain, its missing parts supplied by reference TRBV7-2 and TRBJ2-3, is GAGVSQSPSNKVTEKGKDVELRCDPISGHTALYWYRQSLGQGLEFLIYFQGNSAPDKSGLPSDRFSAERTGGSVSTLTIQRTQQEDSAVYLCASSLVGLAGPTDTQYFGPGTRLTVL.

The rearrangement joins TRBV5-4 to TRBJ1-1; D is perhaps TRBD1 (5 bases). Germline V gene sequence: CDR1 SGHNT, CDR2 YYREEE (reference sequence). The CDR3 length is 14 residues. V was cut by 5 bases and J by 2 bases, with 13 bases left in between. CDR3 bases: TGTGCCAGCAGACTGGGGGTTAGCAACACTGAAGCTTTCTTT. Amino acids: CASRLGVSNTEAFF. The variable domain in full, with the rest retrieved from reference TRBV5-4 and TRBJ1-1, is ETGVTQSPTHLIKTRGQQVTLRCSSQSGHNTVSWYQQALGQGPQFIFQYYREEENGRGNFPPRFSGLQFPNYSSELNVNALELDDSALYLCASRLGVSNTEAFFGQGTRLTVV.

The genes are TRBV4-1 and TRBJ2-5, with TRBD2 identical over 11 bases. From germline, CDR1 is MGHRA and CDR2 YSYEKL. This CDR3 spans 14 amino acids. J gave up 5 bases and V 6 bases, and 5 bases lay outside the gene matches. The chain's CDR3 is CASSSRLAGETQYF. CDR3 sequence (DNA): TGCGCCAGCAGTTCCCGACTAGCGGGGGAGACCCAGTACTTC.

The gene calls are TRBV2 and TRBJ2-1; no firm D call. Trimming removed 3 bases from V and 4 bases from J, with 13 bases in between. Germline CDR1 and CDR2: SNHLY and FYNNEI. The CDR3 contains 15 residues. The CDR3 nucleotides are TGTGCCAGCAGTGATACGCAGCTTGGATACAATGAGCAGTTCTTC. It is translated as CASSDTQLGYNEQFF.

V usage is TRBV28 and J usage is TRBJ2-7; 9 bases map to TRBD1. Germline-derived CDR1 and CDR2 are MDHEN and SYDVKM. V dropped 4 bases and J dropped 3; count of bases not matched to a gene: 10. There are 16 residues in the CDR3. The CDR3 DNA sequence: TGTGCCAGCAGTTCGGCCGGGACAGGGAGAATCTACGAGCAGTACTTC. It codes for CASSSAGTGRIYEQYF.

This clone was recorded only once. This chain links TRBV6-5 with TRBJ2-7, with 13 positions matching TRBD2. V was pared by 2 bases and J by 6 bases, with 4 bases of the junction left unmatched. The CDR3 has 15 residues. CDR1 and CDR2 from the germline V gene are MNHEY and SVGAGI. CDR3 DNA: TGTGCCAGCAGTTACAGGACTAGCGGGAGCTCCGAGCAGTACTTC. As protein: CASSYRTSGSSEQYF.

The chain carries TRBV27 and TRBJ2-7; 9 bases are shared with TRBD2. The junction had 6 bases not matched to a gene; V was cut back by 4 bases and J by 2 bases. Germline loops: CDR1 MNHEY, CDR2 SMNVEV (reference sequence). CDR3 length equals 15 residues. The CDR3 region has the DNA TGTGCCAGCAGTTCCTATAGCGGGAGCACCTACGAGCAGTACTTC. The encoded protein is CASSSYSGSTYEQYF.